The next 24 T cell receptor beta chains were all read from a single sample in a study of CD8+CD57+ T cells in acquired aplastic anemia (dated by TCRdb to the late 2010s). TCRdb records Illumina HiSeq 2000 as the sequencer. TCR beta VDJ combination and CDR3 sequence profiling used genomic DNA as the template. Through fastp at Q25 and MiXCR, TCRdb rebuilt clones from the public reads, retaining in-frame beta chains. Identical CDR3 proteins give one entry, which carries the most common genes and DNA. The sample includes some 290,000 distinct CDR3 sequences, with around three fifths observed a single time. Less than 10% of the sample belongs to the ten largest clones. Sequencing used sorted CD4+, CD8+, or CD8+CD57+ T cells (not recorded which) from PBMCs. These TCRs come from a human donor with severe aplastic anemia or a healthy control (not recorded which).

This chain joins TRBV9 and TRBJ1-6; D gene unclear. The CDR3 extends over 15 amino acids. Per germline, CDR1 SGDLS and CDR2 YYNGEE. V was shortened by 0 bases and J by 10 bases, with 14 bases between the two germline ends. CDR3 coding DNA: TGTGCCAGCAGCGTAGTTATGGGATGGGAATCACCCCTCCACTTT. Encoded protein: CASSVVMGWESPLHF.

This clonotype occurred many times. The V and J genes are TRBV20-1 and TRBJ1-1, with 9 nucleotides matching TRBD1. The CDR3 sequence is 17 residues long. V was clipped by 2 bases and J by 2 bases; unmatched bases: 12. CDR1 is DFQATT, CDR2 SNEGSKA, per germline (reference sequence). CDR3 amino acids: CSARLPGQGLSNTEAFF. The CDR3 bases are TGCAGTGCTAGACTACCGGGACAGGGTCTAAGTAACACTGAAGCTTTCTTT.

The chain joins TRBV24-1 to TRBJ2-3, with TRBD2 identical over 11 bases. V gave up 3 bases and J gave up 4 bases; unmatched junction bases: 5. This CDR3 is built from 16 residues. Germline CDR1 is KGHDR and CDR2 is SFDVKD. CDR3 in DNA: TGTGCCACCAGTGATCGTACTAGCGGGAGTGCAGATACGCAGTATTTT. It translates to CATSDRTSGSADTQYF.

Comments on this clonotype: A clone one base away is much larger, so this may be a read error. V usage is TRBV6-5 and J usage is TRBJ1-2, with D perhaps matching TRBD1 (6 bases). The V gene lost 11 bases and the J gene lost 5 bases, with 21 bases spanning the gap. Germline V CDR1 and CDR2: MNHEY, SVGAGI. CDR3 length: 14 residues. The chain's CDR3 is CAARLPGVEYGYTF. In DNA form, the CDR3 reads TGTGCCGCCCGACTCCCAGGGGTCGAGTATGGCTACACCTTC.

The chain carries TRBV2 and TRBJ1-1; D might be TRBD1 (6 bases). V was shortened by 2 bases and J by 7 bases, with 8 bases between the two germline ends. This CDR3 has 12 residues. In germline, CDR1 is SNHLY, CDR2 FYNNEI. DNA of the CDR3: TGTGCCAGCAGTGAAATAGGGGGTGAAGCTTTCTTT. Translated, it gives CASSEIGGEAFF.

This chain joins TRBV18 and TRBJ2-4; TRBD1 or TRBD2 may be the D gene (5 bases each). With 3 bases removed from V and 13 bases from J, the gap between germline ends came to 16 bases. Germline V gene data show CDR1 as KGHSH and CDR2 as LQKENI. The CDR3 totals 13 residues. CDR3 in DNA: TGTGCCAGCTCACCCGGGACCGCCGGGGTACAGTACTTC. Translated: CASSPGTAGVQYF.

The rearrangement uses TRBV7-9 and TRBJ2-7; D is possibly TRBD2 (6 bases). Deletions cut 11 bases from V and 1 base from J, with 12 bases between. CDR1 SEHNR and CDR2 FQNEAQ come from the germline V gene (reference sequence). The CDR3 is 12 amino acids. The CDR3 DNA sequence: TGTGCCTGCCCCCGGGGGTCCTACGAGCAGTACTTC. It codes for CACPRGSYEQYF.

The CDR3 region is CSTPPTSPLHF. The CDR3 DNA is TGCAGCACCCCACCAACTTCACCCCTCCACTTT. The chain links TRBV20-1 to TRBJ1-6; D is unresolved. The CDR3 totals 11 residues. Looked up from germline, CDR1 is DFQATT and CDR2 is SNEGSKA (reference sequence).

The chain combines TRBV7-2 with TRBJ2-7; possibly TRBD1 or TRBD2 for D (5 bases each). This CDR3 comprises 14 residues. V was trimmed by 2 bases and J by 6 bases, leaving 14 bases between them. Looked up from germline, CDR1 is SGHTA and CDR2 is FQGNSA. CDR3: CASSLTQPGSEQYF. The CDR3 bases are TGTGCCAGCAGCTTAACGCAGCCAGGGAGCGAGCAGTACTTC. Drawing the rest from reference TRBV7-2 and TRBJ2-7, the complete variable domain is GAGVSQSPSNKVTEKGKDVELRCDPISGHTALYWYRQSLGQGLEFLIYFQGNSAPDKSGLPSDRFSAERTGGSVSTLTIQRTQQEDSAVYLCASSLTQPGSEQYFGPGTRLTVT.

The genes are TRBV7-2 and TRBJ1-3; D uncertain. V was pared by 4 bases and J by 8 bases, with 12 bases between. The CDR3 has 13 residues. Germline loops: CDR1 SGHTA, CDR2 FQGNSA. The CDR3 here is CASSSSADDTIYF. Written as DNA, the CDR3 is TGTGCCAGCAGCTCCTCCGCCGACGACACCATATATTTT.

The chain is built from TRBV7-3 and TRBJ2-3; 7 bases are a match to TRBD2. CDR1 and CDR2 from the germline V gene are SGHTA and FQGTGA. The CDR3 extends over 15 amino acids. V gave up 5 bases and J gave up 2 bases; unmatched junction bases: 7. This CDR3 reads CASSLLGGDTDTQYF. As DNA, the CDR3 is TGTGCCAGCAGCCTCTTGGGGGGGGACACAGATACGCAGTATTTT.

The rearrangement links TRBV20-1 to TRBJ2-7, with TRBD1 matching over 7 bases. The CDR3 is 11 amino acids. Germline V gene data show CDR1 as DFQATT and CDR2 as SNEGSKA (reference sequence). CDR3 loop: CSLTGSNEQYF. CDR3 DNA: TGCAGCCTGACAGGGTCTAACGAGCAGTACTTC.

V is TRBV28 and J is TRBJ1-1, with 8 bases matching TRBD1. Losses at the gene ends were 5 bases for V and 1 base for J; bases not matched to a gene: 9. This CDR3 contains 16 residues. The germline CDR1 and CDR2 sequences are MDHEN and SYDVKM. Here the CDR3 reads CASSRGDRRPNTEAFF. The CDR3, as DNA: TGTGCCAGCAGTAGGGGGGACAGGCGCCCGAACACTGAAGCTTTCTTT.

The CDR3 region has the DNA TGTGCCAGCAGCTTAGCGTACGGCGGGGGGACGCTAGATACGCAGTATTTT. As protein: CASSLAYGGGTLDTQYF. J is TRBJ2-3 and V is TRBV7-8, with 8 nucleotides matching TRBD2. Germline assignment: CDR1 SGHVS and CDR2 FQNEAQ. J was trimmed by 5 bases and V by 0 bases; bases with no gene match: 10. The CDR3 covers 17 residues. The whole variable domain, filled in from reference TRBV7-8 and TRBJ2-3, reads GAGVSQSPRYKVAKRGQDVALRCDPISGHVSLFWYQQALGQGPEFLTYFQNEAQLDKSGLPSDRFFAERPEGSVSTLKIQRTQQEDSAVYLCASSLAYGGGTLDTQYFGPGTRLTVL.

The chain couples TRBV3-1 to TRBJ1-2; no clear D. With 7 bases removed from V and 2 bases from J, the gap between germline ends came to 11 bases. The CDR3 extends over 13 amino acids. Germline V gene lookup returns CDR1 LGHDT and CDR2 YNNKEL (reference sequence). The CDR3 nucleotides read TGTGCCAGCACCCACTCTGCAAACTATGGCTACACCTTC. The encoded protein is CASTHSANYGYTF.

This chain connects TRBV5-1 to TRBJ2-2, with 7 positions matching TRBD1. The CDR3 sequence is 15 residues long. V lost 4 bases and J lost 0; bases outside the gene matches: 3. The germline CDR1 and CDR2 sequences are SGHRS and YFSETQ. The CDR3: CASSRGQTNTGELFF. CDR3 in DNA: TGCGCCAGCAGCCGGGGACAGACGAACACCGGGGAGCTGTTTTTT. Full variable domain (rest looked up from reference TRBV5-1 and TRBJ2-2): KAGVTQTPRYLIKTRGQQVTLSCSPISGHRSVSWYQQTPGQGLQFLFEYFSETQRNKGNFPGRFSGRQFSNSRSEMNVSTLELGDSALYLCASSRGQTNTGELFFGEGSRLTVL.

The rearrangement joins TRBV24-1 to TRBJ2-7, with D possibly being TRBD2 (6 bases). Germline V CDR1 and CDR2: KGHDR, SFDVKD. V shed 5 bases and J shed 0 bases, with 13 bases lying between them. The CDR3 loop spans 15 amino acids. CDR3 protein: CATSAGTLVSYEQYF. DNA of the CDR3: TGTGCCACCAGTGCCGGGACTCTCGTCTCCTACGAGCAGTACTTC.

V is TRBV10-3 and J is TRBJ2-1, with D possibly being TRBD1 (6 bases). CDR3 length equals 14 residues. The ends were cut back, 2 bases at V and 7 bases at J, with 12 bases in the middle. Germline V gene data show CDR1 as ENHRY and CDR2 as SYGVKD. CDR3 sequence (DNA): TGTGCCATCAGTGAGCCACAGGGTGAGAATGAGCAGTTCTTC. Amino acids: CAISEPQGENEQFF.

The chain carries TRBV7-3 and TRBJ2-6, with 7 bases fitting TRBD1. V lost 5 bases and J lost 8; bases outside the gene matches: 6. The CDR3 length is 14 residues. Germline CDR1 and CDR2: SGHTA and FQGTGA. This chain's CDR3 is CASSIPTGTNVLTF. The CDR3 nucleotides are TGTGCCAGCAGCATACCGACAGGGACCAACGTCCTGACTTTC. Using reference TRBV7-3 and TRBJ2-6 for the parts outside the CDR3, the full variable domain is GAGVSQTPSNKVTEKGKYVELRCDPISGHTALYWYRQSLGQGPEFLIYFQGTGAADDSGLPNDRFFAVRPEGSVSTLKIQRTERGDSAVYLCASSIPTGTNVLTFGAGSRLTVL.

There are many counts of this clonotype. Here the CDR3 reads CASSWGPSSYEQYF. For the CDR3, the DNA is TGTGCCAGCAGCTGGGGGCCGAGCTCCTACGAGCAGTACTTC. The J gene is TRBJ2-7, the V gene TRBV7-9; perhaps TRBD1 as D (6 bases). V lost 4 bases and J 0 bases, leaving 10 bases between the germline ends. This CDR3 has 14 residues. The V gene's germline CDR1 is SEHNR and CDR2 FQNEAQ (reference sequence).

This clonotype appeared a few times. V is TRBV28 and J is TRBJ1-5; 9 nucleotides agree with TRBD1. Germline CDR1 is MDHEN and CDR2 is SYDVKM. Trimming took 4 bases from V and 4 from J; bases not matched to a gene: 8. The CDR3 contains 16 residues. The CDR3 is CASSYPRDRDNQPQHF. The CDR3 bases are TGTGCCAGCAGTTACCCCCGGGACAGGGATAATCAGCCCCAGCATTTT.

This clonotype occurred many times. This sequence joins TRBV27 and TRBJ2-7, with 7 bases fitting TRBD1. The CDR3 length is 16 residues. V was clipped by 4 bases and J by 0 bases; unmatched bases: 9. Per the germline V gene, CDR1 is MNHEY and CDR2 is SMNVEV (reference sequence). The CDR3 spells CASSSWGTAPSYEQYF. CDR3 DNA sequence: TGTGCCAGCAGTTCCTGGGGGACAGCTCCCTCCTACGAGCAGTACTTC.

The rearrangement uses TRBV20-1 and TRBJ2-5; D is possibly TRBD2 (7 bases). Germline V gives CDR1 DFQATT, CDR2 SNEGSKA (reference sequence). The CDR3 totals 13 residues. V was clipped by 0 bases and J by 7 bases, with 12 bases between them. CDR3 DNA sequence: TGCAGTGCTAGAGACTTGGGAGGGGGGACCCAGTACTTC. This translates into CSARDLGGGTQYF.

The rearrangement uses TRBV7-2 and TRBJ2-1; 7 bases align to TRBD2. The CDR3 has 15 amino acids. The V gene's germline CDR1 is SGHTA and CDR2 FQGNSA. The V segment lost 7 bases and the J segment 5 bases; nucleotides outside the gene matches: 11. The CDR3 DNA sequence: TGTGCCAGCAACGGGGGGAGCGGGGTGAACAATGAGCAGTTCTTC. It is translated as CASNGGSGVNNEQFF.